The T cell receptor beta chain described here comes from a study of T cell clonality in common variable immunodeficiency. Study-level results: Common variable immunodeficiency TCR beta sequences reportedly had fewer deletions and N-nucleotide insertions. CVID subjects showed higher TCRbeta clonality than healthy controls. Patient heterogeneity in the CVID cohort limited correlations between repertoire features and clinical complications. Authors noted CVID clonality's cause needs subpopulation repertoire sequencing.

Measured with immunoSEQ multiplex PCR; TCRdb has only the in-frame clones, and not every one. The repertoire consists of some 42,000 clones, none detected only once. Regarding this clone: Antigen specificity is unknown. The CDR3 goes on 3 residues after the read ends, and that part is filled in from the germline J gene.

CDR3 size: 14 residues. Germline V CDR1 and CDR2: SGHRS, YFSETQ. V lost 5 bases, J lost 3 bases, and 7 bases stayed unmatched. The TCR sequence derives from a human donor with common variable immunodeficiency. Sample: peripheral blood mononuclear cells. The chain couples TRBV5-1 to TRBJ2-7; 8 nucleotides agree with TRBD1. CDR3 DNA (partial): TGCGCCAGCAGGGCCGGGACAGGCAACTACGAG. It specifies CASRAGTGNYE. The entire CDR3 sequence reads CASRAGTGNYEQYF.